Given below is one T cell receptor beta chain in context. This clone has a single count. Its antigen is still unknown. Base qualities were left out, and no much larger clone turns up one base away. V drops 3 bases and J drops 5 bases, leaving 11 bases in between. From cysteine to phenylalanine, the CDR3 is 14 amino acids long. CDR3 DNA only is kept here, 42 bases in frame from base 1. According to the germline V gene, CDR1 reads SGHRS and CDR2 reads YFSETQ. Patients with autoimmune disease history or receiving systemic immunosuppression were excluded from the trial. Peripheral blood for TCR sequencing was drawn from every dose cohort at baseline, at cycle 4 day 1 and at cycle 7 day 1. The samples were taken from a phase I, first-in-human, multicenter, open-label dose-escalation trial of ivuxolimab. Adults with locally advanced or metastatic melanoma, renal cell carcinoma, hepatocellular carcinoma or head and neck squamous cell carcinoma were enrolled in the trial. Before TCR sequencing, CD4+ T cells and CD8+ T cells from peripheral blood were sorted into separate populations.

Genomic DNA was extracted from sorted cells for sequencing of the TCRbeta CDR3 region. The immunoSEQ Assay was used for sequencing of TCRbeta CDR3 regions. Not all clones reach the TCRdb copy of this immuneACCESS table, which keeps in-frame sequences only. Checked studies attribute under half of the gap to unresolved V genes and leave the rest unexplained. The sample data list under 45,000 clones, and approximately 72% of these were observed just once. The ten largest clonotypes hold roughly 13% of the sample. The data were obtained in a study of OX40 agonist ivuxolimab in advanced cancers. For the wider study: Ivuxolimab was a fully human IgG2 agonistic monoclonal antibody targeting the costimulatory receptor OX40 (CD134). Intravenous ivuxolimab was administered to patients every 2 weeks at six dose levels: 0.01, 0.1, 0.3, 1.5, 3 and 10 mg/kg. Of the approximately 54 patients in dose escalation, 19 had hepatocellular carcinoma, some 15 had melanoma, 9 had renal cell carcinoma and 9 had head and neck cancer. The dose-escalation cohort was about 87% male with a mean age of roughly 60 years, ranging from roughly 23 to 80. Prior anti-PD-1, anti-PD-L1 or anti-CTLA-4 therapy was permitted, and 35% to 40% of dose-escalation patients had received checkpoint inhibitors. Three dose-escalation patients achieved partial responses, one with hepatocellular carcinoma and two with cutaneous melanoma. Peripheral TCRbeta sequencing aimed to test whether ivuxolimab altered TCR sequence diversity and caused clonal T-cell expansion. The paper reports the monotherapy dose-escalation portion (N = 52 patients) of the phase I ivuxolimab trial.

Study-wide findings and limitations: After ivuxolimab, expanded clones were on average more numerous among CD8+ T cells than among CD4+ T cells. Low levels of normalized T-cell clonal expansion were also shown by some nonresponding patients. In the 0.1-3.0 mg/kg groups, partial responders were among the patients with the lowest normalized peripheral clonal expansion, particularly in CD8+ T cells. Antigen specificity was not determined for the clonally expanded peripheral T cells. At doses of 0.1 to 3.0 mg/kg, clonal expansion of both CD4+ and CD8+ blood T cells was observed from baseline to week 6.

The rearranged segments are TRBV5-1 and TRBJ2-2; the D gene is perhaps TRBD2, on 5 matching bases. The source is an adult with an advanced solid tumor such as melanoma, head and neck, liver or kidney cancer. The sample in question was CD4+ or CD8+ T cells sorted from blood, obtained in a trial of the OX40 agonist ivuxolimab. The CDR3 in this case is CASSWTPGTGELFF. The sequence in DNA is TGCGCCAGCAGCTGGACTCCTGGGACCGGGGAGCTGTTTTTT.